The clone carrying this T cell receptor (beta chain) has a count of ten or more. The sample comes from a study of regulatory T cells in long-lasting Graves disease. Time point meaning: newly diagnosed GD, antithyroid drugs for less than 3 months. From PBMCs, RNA was extracted and then used to make the TCR library. CDR1 LNHDA and CDR2 SQIVND come from the germline V gene (reference sequence). The CDR3 length is 15 residues. Between the trimmed V and J ends, which lost 7 bases and 0 bases, there was a span of 16 bases. Building the TCR beta libraries relied on iRepertoire HTBI primers, and CDR3 regions underwent Arm-PCR. One entry per CDR3 protein, called by TCRdb with MiXCR from the multiplex PCR reads. Among about 540,000 distinct CDR3 sequences listed, approximately 15% were seen once. Another study also made use of these data, one on T cells in Graves' hyperthyroidism and ophthalmopathy.

This TCR was sampled from a man aged 25-45 years with Graves disease. The chain links TRBV19 to TRBJ2-7; D is unresolved. Sequenced here: peripheral blood mononuclear cells (PBMCs), sampled at new diagnosis, from a patient treated with antithyroid drugs. CDR3 in amino acids: CASTPGRSSSYEQYF. For the CDR3, the DNA is TGTGCCAGTACCCCTGGCAGGTCGAGCTCCTACGAGCAGTACTTC.